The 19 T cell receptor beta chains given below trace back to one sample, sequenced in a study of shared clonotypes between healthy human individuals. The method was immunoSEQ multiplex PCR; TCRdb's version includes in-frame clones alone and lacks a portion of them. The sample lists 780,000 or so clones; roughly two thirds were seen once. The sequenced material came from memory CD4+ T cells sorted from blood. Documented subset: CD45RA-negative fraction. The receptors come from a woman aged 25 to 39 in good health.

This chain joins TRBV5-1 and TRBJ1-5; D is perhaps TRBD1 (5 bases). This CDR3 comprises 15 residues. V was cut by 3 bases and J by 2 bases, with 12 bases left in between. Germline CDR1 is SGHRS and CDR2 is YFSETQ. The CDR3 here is CASSSGEGGNQPQHF. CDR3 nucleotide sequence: TGCGCCAGCAGCTCGGGTGAAGGGGGCAATCAGCCCCAGCATTTT.

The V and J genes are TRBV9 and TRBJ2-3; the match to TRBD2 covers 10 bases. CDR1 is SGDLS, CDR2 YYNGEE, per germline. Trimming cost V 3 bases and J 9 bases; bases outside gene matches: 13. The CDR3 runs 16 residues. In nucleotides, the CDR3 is TGTGCCAGCAGCGGTAGCGGGAGGATCGGGGCGAGAACGCAGTATTTT. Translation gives CASSGSGRIGARTQYF.

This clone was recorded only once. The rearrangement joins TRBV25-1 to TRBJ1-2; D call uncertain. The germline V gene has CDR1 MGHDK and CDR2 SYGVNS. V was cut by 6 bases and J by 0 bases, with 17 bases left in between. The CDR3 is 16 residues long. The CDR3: CASSSNPGQANYGYTF. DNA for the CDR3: TGTGCCAGCAGCTCTAACCCCGGGCAAGCTAACTATGGCTACACCTTC.

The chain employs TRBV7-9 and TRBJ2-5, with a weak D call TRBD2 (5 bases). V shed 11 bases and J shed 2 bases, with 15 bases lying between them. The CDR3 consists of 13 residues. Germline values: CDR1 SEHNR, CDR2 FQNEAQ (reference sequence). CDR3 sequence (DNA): TGTGCCTCTATAGGTGGGGAGCAAGAGACCCAGTACTTC. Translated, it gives CASIGGEQETQYF.

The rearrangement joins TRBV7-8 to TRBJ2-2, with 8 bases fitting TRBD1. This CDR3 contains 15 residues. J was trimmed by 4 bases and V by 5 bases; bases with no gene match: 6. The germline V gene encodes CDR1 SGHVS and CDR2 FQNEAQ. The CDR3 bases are TGTGCCAGCAGCACCGACAGGGGAAGCACCGGGGAGCTGTTTTTT. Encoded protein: CASSTDRGSTGELFF.

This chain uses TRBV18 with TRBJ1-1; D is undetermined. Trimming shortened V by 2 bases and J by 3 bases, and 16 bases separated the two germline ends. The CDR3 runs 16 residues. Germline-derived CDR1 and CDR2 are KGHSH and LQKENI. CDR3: CASSPTPKSQDTEAFF. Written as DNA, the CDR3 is TGTGCCAGCTCACCAACCCCAAAATCCCAGGACACTGAAGCTTTCTTT.

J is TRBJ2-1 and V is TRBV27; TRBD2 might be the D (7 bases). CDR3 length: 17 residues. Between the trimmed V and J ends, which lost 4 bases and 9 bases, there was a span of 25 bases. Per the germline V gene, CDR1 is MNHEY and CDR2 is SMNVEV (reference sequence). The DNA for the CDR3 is TGTGCCAGCAGTTCCAAGTCGTGGGGGCGGGAGTCGGGTGAGCAGTTCTTC. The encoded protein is CASSSKSWGRESGEQFF.

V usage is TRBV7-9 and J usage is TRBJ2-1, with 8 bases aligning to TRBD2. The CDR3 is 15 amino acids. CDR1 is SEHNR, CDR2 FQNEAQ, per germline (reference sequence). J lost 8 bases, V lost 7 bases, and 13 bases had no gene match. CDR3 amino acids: CASTVLADDGYEQFF. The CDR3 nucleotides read TGTGCCAGCACCGTACTAGCGGACGACGGATATGAGCAGTTCTTC.

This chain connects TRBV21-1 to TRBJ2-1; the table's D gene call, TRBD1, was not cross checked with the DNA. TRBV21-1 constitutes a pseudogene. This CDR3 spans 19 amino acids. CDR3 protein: CASSKLLDNGTGWYNEQFF. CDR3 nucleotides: TGTGCCAGCAGCAAATTATTGGACAACGGGACAGGGTGGTACAATGAGCAGTTCTTC.

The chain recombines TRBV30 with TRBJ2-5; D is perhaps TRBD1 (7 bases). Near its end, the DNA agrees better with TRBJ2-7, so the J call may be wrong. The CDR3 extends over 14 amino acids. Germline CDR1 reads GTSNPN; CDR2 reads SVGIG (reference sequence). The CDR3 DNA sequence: TGTGCCTGGAAGCGCGGGACAGTGACCTACGAGCAGTACTTC. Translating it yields CAWKRGTVTYEQYF.

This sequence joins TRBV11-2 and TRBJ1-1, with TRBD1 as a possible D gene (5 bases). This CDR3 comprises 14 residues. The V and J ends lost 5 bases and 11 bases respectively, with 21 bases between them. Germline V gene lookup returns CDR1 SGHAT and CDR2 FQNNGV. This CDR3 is CASSPAGTQLGAFF. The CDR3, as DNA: TGTGCCAGCAGCCCCGCAGGGACTCAACTCGGGGCTTTCTTT.

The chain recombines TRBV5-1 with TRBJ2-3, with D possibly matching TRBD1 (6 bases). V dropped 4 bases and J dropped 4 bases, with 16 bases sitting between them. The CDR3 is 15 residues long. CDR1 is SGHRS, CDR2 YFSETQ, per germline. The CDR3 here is CASSPGAGESDTQYF. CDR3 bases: TGCGCCAGCAGCCCTGGGGCAGGGGAGTCAGATACGCAGTATTTT.

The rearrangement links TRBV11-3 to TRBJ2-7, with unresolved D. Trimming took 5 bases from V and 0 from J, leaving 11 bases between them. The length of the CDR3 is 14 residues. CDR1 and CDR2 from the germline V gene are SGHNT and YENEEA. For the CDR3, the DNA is TGTGCCAGCAGCCGAGGCGGAAGCTCCTACGAGCAGTACTTC. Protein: CASSRGGSSYEQYF.

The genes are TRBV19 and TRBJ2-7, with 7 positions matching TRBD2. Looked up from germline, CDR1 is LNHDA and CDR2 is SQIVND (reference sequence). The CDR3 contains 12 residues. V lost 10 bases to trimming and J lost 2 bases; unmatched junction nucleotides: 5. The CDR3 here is CAIQRGTYEQYF. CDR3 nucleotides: TGTGCCATACAGCGGGGCACCTACGAGCAGTACTTC. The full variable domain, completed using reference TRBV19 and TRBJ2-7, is DGGITQSPKYLFRKEGQNVTLSCEQNLNHDAMYWYRQDPGQGLRLIYYSQIVNDFQKGDIAEGYSVSREKKESFPLTVTSAQKNPTAFYLCAIQRGTYEQYFGPGTRLTVT.

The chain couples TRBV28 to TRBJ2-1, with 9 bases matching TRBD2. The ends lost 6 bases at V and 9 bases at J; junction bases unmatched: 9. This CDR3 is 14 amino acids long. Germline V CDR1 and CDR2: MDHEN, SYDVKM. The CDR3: CASSGGRAGTEQFF. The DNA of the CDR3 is TGTGCCAGCAGCGGCGGGAGGGCCGGGACTGAGCAGTTCTTC.

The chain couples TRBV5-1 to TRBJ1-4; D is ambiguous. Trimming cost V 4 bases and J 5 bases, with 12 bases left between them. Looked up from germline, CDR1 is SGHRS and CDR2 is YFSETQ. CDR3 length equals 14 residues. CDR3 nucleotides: TGCGCCAGCAGCATGCCAGAAGAGAATGAAAAACTGTTTTTT. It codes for CASSMPEENEKLFF.

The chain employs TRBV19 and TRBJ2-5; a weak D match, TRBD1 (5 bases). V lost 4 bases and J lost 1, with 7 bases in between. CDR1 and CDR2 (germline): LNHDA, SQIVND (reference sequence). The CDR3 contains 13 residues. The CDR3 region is CASSRTLQETQYF. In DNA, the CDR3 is TGTGCCAGTAGTAGGACACTCCAAGAGACCCAGTACTTC.

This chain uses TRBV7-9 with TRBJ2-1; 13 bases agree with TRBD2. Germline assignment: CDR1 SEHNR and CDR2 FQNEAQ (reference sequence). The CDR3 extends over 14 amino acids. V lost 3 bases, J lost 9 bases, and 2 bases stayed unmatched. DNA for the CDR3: TGTGCCAGCAGCTTCGGACTAGCGGGGGTTGAGCAGTTCTTC. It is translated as CASSFGLAGVEQFF.

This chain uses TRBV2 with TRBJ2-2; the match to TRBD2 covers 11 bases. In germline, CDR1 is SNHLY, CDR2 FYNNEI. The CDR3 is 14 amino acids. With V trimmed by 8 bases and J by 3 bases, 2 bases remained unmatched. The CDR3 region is CASCSGRDTGELFF. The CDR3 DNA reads TGTGCCAGCTGTAGCGGGAGGGACACCGGGGAGCTGTTTTTT.